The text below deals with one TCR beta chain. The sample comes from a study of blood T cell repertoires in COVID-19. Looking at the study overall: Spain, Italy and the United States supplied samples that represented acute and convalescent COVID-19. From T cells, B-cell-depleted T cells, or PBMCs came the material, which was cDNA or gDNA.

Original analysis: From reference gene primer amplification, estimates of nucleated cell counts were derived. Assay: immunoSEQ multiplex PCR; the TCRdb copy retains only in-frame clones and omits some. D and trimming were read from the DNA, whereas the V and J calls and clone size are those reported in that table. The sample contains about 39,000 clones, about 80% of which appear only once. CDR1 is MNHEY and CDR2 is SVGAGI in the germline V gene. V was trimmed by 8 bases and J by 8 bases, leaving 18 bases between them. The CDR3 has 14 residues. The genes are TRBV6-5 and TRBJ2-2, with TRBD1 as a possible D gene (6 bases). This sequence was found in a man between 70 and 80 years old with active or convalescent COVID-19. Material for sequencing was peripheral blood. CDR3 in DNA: TGTGCCAGCCATCGGTCAGGGGCTCCGGGGGAGCTGTTTTTT. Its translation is CASHRSGAPGELFF.